Given below is one T cell receptor beta chain in context. The data were obtained in a study of blood T cell repertoires in COVID-19. In germline, CDR1 is SGHAT, CDR2 FQNNGV. The CDR3 extends over 16 amino acids. Trimming removed 5 bases at V and 2 bases at J, with 15 bases between. In terms of age and location, participants ranged from roughly 18 to 90 years and lived in under 30 US areas. The assay was immunoSEQ multiplex PCR, and TCRdb's table has in-frame clones only and misses some. The table includes around 250,000 clones, roughly 83% detected once. The clonotype comes from a woman in her 50s who had recovered from COVID-19. The sequenced sample was PBMCs or T cells enriched from blood (not recorded which). This sequence joins TRBV11-2 and TRBJ2-2; a possible D gene is TRBD1 (5 bases). The CDR3 nucleotides are TGTGCCAGCAGCCGAAACAGGTTACCTAACACCGGGGAGCTGTTTTTT. Translated: CASSRNRLPNTGELFF.